These 14 T cell receptor beta chains were all obtained from the same sample, sequenced in a study of blood T cells in healthy people across ages. PCR was performed a second time for about 7 to 11 cycles using a sample-barcoded 5' primer and a J-beta primer mix. TCRdb passed the 5' RACE reads through MiXCR, listing each CDR3 protein once. The sample records approximately 810,000 distinct CDR3 sequences, 29% being singletons. The sequenced sample consisted of blood. The source is a woman aged 80 or over in good health.

J is TRBJ1-5 and V is TRBV4-1; 7 positions match TRBD1. Germline V gene data show CDR1 as MGHRA and CDR2 as YSYEKL. Trimming removed 1 base from V and 5 bases from J; junction bases left unmatched: 5. The length of the CDR3 is 15 residues. The CDR3 sequence: CASSQVGDSYQPQHF. The CDR3 nucleotides are TGCGCCAGCAGCCAAGTAGGGGACAGTTATCAGCCCCAGCATTTT.

V and J are TRBV18 and TRBJ1-2; a weak D match, TRBD1 (5 bases). The CDR3 sequence is 15 residues long. Deletions cut 5 bases from V and 5 bases from J, with 18 bases between. From germline, CDR1 is KGHSH and CDR2 LQKENI. This CDR3 reads CASSSDRAQTYGYTF. The CDR3 DNA reads as TGTGCCAGCTCATCAGACAGAGCCCAGACATATGGCTACACCTTC. The full variable domain, completed using reference TRBV18 and TRBJ1-2, is NAGVMQNPRHLVRRRGQEARLRCSPMKGHSHVYWYRQLPEEGLKFMVYLQKENIIDESGMPKERFSAEFPKEGPSILRIQQVVRGDSAAYFCASSSDRAQTYGYTFGSGTRLTVV.

Comment on this clonotype: A much larger clone differs by one base, so this may be a read error. The gene calls are TRBV12-3 or TRBV12-4 and TRBJ1-2; TRBD1 matches 8 bases. This CDR3 is built from 12 residues. CDR3 DNA: TGTGCCAGCACCCGGACAGGGAGTGGCCACACCTTC. Protein: CASTRTGSGHTF.

This clonotype appeared a few times. The chain carries TRBV12-3 or TRBV12-4 and TRBJ1-4; D might be TRBD1 (5 bases). The CDR3 runs to 12 residues. The V end lost 5 bases, the J end lost 13 bases, and 14 bases lay between the germline ends. The CDR3 DNA reads as TGTGCCAGCAGTCCCCACCGGGGACCACTGTTTTTT. Amino acid sequence: CASSPHRGPLFF.

V is TRBV12-3 or TRBV12-4 and J is TRBJ1-4; D might be TRBD1 (6 bases). The CDR3 extends over 16 amino acids. V was trimmed by 0 bases and J by 7 bases, leaving 15 bases between them. CDR3 nucleotides: TGTGCCAGCAGTTTAGCTTTGTCAGGGGAGGGTGAAAAACTGTTTTTT. Its protein is CASSLALSGEGEKLFF.

The V call is TRBV18, the J call TRBJ1-1; D possibly corresponds to TRBD1 (6 bases). CDR1 is KGHSH, CDR2 LQKENI, per germline. This CDR3 has 16 residues. Trimming stripped 3 bases from V and 5 bases from J, with 19 bases between. CDR3 loop: CASSPYGKGGDTEAFF. In DNA, the CDR3 is TGTGCCAGCTCACCGTACGGTAAGGGGGGCGATACTGAAGCTTTCTTT.

The chain is built from TRBV3-1 and TRBJ1-6, with D uncertain. This CDR3 has 16 residues. Trimming took 1 base from V and 4 from J, leaving 11 bases between them. CDR1 and CDR2 (germline): LGHDT, YNNKEL (reference sequence). This CDR3 is CASSQAFMLYNSPLHF. The CDR3 coding sequence is TGTGCCAGCAGCCAAGCTTTTATGCTTTATAATTCACCCCTCCACTTT.

This clonotype has ten or more counts. V gene TRBV20-1 combines with J gene TRBJ1-4; D gene unclear. This CDR3 has 15 residues. Trimming removed 0 bases from V and 0 bases from J, with 8 bases in between. The germline gives CDR1 DFQATT, CDR2 SNEGSKA (reference sequence). The CDR3 nucleotides are TGCAGTGCTAGAGATATCCCCTCAACTAATGAAAAACTGTTTTTT. It codes for CSARDIPSTNEKLFF.

This clonotype was picked up a small number of times. A single base separates this from a much larger clone, so it may be a read error. The rearrangement uses TRBV5-1 and TRBJ2-7; the match to TRBD2 covers 8 bases. CDR1 and CDR2 (germline): SGHRS, YFSETQ. V lost 3 bases and J lost 11; bases outside the gene matches: 13. The CDR3 loop spans 14 amino acids. The CDR3 is CASSSGTRGGRKYF. CDR3 sequence (DNA): TGCGCCAGCAGCTCCGGGACTAGGGGAGGGAGAAAGTACTTC.

The table lists this clonotype with many counts. V and J are TRBV20-1 and TRBJ2-7, with D tentatively TRBD2 (6 bases). This CDR3 is built from 10 residues. The V gene lost 7 bases and the J gene lost 9 bases, with 13 bases spanning the gap. The V gene's germline CDR1 is DFQATT and CDR2 SNEGSKA (reference sequence). This chain's CDR3 is CSVGSAGQYF. The CDR3 region has the DNA TGCAGTGTAGGCTCAGCGGGGCAGTACTTC.

In DNA, the CDR3 is TGCAGCGTTCCGAGGGGGCAACCTAACTATGGCTACACCTTC. Amino acids: CSVPRGQPNYGYTF. This rearrangement joins TRBV29-1 to TRBJ1-2, with TRBD1 identical over 7 bases. Germline CDR1 reads SQVTM; CDR2 reads ANQGSEA. Trimming cost V 5 bases and J 0 bases; bases outside gene matches: 6. The CDR3 loop spans 14 amino acids.

Turning to this clonotype: Given a much more abundant clone one base away, this may be a read error. The rearrangement links TRBV7-2 to TRBJ2-1; possibly TRBD2 for D (7 bases). The ends were cut back, 3 bases at V and 7 bases at J, with 13 bases in the middle. Germline CDR1 is SGHTA and CDR2 is FQGNSA. The CDR3 sequence is 14 residues long. In DNA form, the CDR3 reads TGTGCCAGCAGCTTTCGGGGGGCTCGAAATGAGCAGTTCTTC. It is translated as CASSFRGARNEQFF. The full variable domain, rest sourced from reference TRBV7-2 and TRBJ2-1, is GAGVSQSPSNKVTEKGKDVELRCDPISGHTALYWYRQSLGQGLEFLIYFQGNSAPDKSGLPSDRFSAERTGGSVSTLTIQRTQQEDSAVYLCASSFRGARNEQFFGPGTRLTVL.

The sample holds many counts of this clonotype. The CDR3 coding sequence is TGCAGTGCTAGAGATCCTTACAGCAAGGCGCAGTATTTT. Protein: CSARDPYSKAQYF. The gene calls are TRBV20-1 and TRBJ2-3, with no clear D. Trimming took off 0 bases at V and 10 bases at J, with 14 bases between the two ends. Germline values: CDR1 DFQATT, CDR2 SNEGSKA (reference sequence). The CDR3 spans 13 residues.

This clonotype has only a few counts. The chain is built from TRBV12-3 or TRBV12-4 and TRBJ1-5, with D hard to call. The CDR3 spans 16 residues. V gave up 2 bases and J gave up 0 bases, with 11 bases separating them. The CDR3 region is CASSLTASYSNQPQHF. DNA of the CDR3: TGTGCCAGCAGTTTAACGGCAAGCTATAGCAATCAGCCCCAGCATTTT.